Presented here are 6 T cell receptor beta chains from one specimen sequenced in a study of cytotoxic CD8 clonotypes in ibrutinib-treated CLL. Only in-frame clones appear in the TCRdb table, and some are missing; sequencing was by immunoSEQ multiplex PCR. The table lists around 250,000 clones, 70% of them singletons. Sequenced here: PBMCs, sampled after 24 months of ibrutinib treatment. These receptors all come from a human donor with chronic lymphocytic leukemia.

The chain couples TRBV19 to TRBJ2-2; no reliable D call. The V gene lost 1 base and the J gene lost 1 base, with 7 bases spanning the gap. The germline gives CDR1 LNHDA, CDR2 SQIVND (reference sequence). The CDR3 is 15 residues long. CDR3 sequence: CASSIVVGNTGELFF. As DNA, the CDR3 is TGTGCCAGTAGTATAGTCGTCGGGAACACCGGGGAGCTGTTTTTT.

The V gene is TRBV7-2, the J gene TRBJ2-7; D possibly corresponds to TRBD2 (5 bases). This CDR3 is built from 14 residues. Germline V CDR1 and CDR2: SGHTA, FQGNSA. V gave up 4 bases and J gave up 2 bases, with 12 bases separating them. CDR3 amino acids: CASSSRGPPYEQYF. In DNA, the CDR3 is TGTGCCAGCAGCTCCCGCGGGCCGCCCTACGAGCAGTACTTC.

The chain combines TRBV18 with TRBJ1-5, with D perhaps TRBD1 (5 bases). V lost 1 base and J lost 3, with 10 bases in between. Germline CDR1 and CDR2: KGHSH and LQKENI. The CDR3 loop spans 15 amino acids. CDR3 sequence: CASSPLGGNNQPQHF. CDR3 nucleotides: TGTGCCAGCTCACCACTCGGGGGTAACAATCAGCCCCAGCATTTT. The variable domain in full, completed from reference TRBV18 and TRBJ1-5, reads NAGVMQNPRHLVRRRGQEARLRCSPMKGHSHVYWYRQLPEEGLKFMVYLQKENIIDESGMPKERFSAEFPKEGPSILRIQQVVRGDSAAYFCASSPLGGNNQPQHFGDGTRLSIL.

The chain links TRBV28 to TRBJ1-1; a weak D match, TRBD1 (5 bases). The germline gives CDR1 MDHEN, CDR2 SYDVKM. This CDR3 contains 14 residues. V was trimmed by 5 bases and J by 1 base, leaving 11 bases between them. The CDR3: CASSPSDRNTEAFF. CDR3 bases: TGTGCCAGCAGTCCCTCCGACAGGAACACTGAAGCTTTCTTT.

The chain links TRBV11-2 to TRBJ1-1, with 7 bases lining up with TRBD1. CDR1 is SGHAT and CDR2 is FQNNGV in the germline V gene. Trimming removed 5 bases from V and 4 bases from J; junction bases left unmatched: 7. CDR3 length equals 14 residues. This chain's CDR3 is CASSTDRVSTEAFF. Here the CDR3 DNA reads TGTGCCAGCAGCACCGACAGGGTTAGCACTGAAGCTTTCTTT.

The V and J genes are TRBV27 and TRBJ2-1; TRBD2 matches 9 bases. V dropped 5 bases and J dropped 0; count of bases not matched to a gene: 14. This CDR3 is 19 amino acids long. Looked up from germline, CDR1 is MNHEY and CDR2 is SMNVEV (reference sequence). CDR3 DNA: TGTGCCAGCAGTCTTCGGACTAGCGCACTATTGAGCTCCTACAATGAGCAGTTCTTC. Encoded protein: CASSLRTSALLSSYNEQFF.